The subject of this entry is one T cell receptor beta chain. A read error is possible here, since a much larger clone lies one base away. Time point meaning: newly diagnosed GD, antithyroid drugs for less than 3 months. Construction of the TCR library relied on RNA isolated from PBMCs. The germline V gene encodes CDR1 SGHTA and CDR2 FQGNSA. Trimming removed 4 bases from V and 4 bases from J; junction bases left unmatched: 13. This CDR3 spans 17 amino acids. The data are from a study of regulatory T cells in long-lasting Graves disease. Building the TCR beta libraries relied on iRepertoire HTBI primers, and CDR3 regions underwent Arm-PCR. TCRdb re-derived calls from the multiplex PCR reads in MiXCR, one entry per CDR3 protein. Among 250,000 or so distinct CDR3 sequences listed, 15% to 20% were seen once. This sample also appeared in a second study, on T cells in Graves' hyperthyroidism and ophthalmopathy. That work states: Initially, a first-round RT-PCR of the TCR CDR3 employed the HTBI primer set.

Sequenced here: peripheral blood mononuclear cells (PBMCs), sampled at new diagnosis, from a patient treated with antithyroid drugs. The J gene is TRBJ2-3, the V gene TRBV7-2, with TRBD2 matching over 8 bases. The sequence came from a woman in her 30s with Graves disease. CDR3 in DNA: TGTGCCAGCAGCTCAAGGCTGGGCGGGGGGCCTGCAGATACGCAGTATTTT. Translated: CASSSRLGGGPADTQYF.